This is a list of T cell receptor beta chains from one sample in a study of T cells in localized non-small cell lung cancer. Method: immunoSEQ multiplex PCR; TCRdb's copy keeps in-frame clones and lacks some. The repertoire holds around 35,000 clones, 70% to 90% seen once, with less than 9% in the top ten. The sample was peripheral blood, taken before any cancer treatment. The receptors derive from a woman aged 35-75 years with stage I lung adenocarcinoma. Both conserved end residues are part of each CDR3. D genes are given only for firm matches. Size is omitted from some rows. Given values are once, few, many or a class for expanded clones.

d_call	j_call	clone_size	v_call	cdr3_aa	cdr3_nt
TRBD1	TRBJ2-1	-	TRBV4-3	CASSQVGGTGRYNEQFF	TGCGCCAGCAGCCAGGTTGGGGGGACAGGGCGATACAATGAGCAGTTCTTC
-	TRBJ1-6	-	TRBV5-6	CASSLTGNYNSPLHF	TGTGCCAGCAGCCTAACGGGAAACTATAATTCACCCCTCCACTTT
-	TRBJ1-5	-	TRBV2	CASSEVGFENQPQHF	TGTGCCAGCAGTGAAGTAGGTTTCGAAAATCAGCCCCAGCATTTT
-	TRBJ1-3	-	TRBV30	CAWSVRAGNTIYF	TGTGCCTGGAGTGTACGGGCGGGAAACACCATATATTTT
-	TRBJ2-7	once	TRBV28	CASSPAAYRDISDEQYF	TGTGCCAGCAGCCCCGCCGCCTACAGGGATATCAGCGACGAGCAGTACTTC
-	TRBJ2-4	-	TRBV4-1	CASSQDAEGGTKNIQYF	TGCGCCAGCAGCCAAGACGCGGAGGGGGGTACCAAAAACATTCAGTACTTC
-	TRBJ2-1	-	TRBV5-5	CASSFSLQYSYNEQFF	TGTGCCAGCAGCTTTTCTCTTCAGTACTCCTACAATGAGCAGTTCTTC
-	TRBJ2-4	-	TRBV4-3	CASSQHYVGLANIQYF	TGCGCCAGCAGCCAGCACTACGTCGGACTCGCGAACATTCAGTACTTC
-	TRBJ1-2	-	TRBV6-1	CASSLDTTSYGYTF	TGTGCCAGCAGCCTTGACACGACTTCCTATGGCTACACCTTC
-	TRBJ1-6	-	TRBV4-3	CASSQDASVTNSPLHF	TGCGCCAGCAGCCAAGATGCTTCGGTCACCAATTCACCCCTCCACTTT
TRBD1	TRBJ1-2	-	TRBV6-5	CASRLRDRDSYGYTF	TGTGCCAGCAGGCTCCGGGACAGGGATAGCTATGGCTACACCTTC
TRBD2	TRBJ2-1	-	TRBV11-2	CASSFLTGGSFNEQFF	TGTGCCAGCAGCTTTTTAACGGGGGGGAGTTTCAATGAGCAGTTCTTC
-	TRBJ2-3	-	TRBV9	CASSEQGTDTQYF	TGTGCCAGCAGCGAGCAAGGCACAGATACGCAGTATTTT
-	TRBJ2-1	-	TRBV7-2	CASSLWGEQFF	TGTGCCAGCAGCTTATGGGGTGAGCAGTTCTTC
TRBD1	TRBJ1-1	-	TRBV28	CASSYQGAGTEAFF	TGTGCCAGCAGTTACCAGGGGGCTGGCACTGAAGCTTTCTTT
-	TRBJ2-1	-	TRBV5-5	CASSPYRDSEQFF	TGTGCCAGCAGTCCGTACAGGGATAGTGAGCAGTTCTTC
-	TRBJ2-1	once	TRBV7-9	CASRLQDLGEQFF	TGTGCCAGCAGATTACAGGATTTGGGGGAGCAGTTCTTC
-	TRBJ2-5	-	TRBV5-1	CASSSNRGGGETQYF	TGCGCCAGCAGCTCTAACAGGGGGGGAGGAGAGACCCAGTACTTC
TRBD1	TRBJ1-3	-	TRBV19	CASSDRGLAGNTIYF	TGTGCCAGTAGTGACAGGGGGCTAGCGGGAAACACCATATATTTT
TRBD1	TRBJ2-3	-	TRBV5-1	CASSITGTGGVDTQYF	TGCGCCAGCAGCATCACCGGGACAGGGGGCGTAGATACGCAGTATTTT
-	TRBJ2-3	-	TRBV18	CASSLRDLETDTQYF	TGTGCCAGCTCGCTCCGGGACTTAGAAACAGATACGCAGTATTTT
-	TRBJ2-7	-	TRBV2	CASSPMVGGRNEQYF	TGTGCCAGCAGTCCTATGGTGGGGGGGCGGAACGAGCAGTACTTC
-	TRBJ2-2	-	TRBV28	CASSLLGYTGELFF	TGTGCCAGCAGTTTACTCGGGTACACCGGGGAGCTGTTTTTT
-	TRBJ1-1	few	TRBV30	CAWSASGRGNTEAFF	TGTGCCTGGAGTGCCTCCGGTCGCGGGAACACTGAAGCTTTCTTT
TRBD1	TRBJ2-1	-	TRBV5-6	CASSKGTGSHYNEQFF	TGTGCCAGCAGCAAAGGGACAGGGTCCCACTACAATGAGCAGTTCTTC
-	TRBJ1-2	-	TRBV19	CASSIDRAGRYYGYTF	TGTGCCAGTAGTATAGATAGGGCCGGGAGGTACTATGGCTACACCTTC
TRBD2	TRBJ2-1	-	TRBV28	CASSLSIAGGRKEDEQFF	TGTGCCAGCAGTTTATCCATAGCGGGGGGGCGAAAGGAGGATGAGCAGTTCTTC
-	TRBJ1-3	few	TRBV14	CASSQSGNTIYF	TGTGCCAGCAGCCAATCTGGAAACACCATATATTTT
-	TRBJ1-1	few	TRBV10-3	CAIRPMDDTEAFF	TGTGCCATCAGGCCCATGGATGACACTGAAGCTTTCTTT
-	TRBJ1-1	once	TRBV6-5	CASTMDGRDTEAFF	TGTGCCAGCACCATGGACGGGCGGGACACTGAAGCTTTCTTT
TRBD2	TRBJ2-1	-	TRBV14	CASSVRLAGGPAPPHNEQFF	TGTGCCAGCAGCGTTAGACTAGCGGGGGGCCCCGCCCCCCCACACAATGAGCAGTTCTTC
TRBD2	TRBJ2-4	-	TRBV28	CASTSLRGGKAKNIQYF	TGTGCCAGCACTAGTTTGCGGGGGGGCAAAGCCAAAAACATTCAGTACTTC
TRBD1	TRBJ1-1	-	TRBV11-2	CASSLVGQAGGDTEAFF	TGTGCCAGCAGCTTAGTGGGGCAGGCAGGGGGGGACACTGAAGCTTTCTTT
TRBD1	TRBJ2-2	-	TRBV7-9	CASSPRTGENTGELFF	TGTGCCAGCAGCCCCCGGACAGGAGAGAACACCGGGGAGCTGTTTTTT
-	TRBJ1-2	-	TRBV13	CASSPMTELLYGYTF	TGTGCCAGCAGCCCGATGACAGAATTATTGTATGGCTACACCTTC
TRBD2	TRBJ2-2	once	TRBV5-4	CASSFSTSGRSTGELFF	TGTGCCAGCAGCTTTAGTACTAGCGGGCGGTCCACCGGGGAGCTGTTTTTT
TRBD1	TRBJ1-2	-	TRBV4-2	CASSPQGGVTNYGYTF	TGTGCCAGCAGCCCCCAGGGGGGGGTAACTAACTATGGCTACACCTTC
TRBD1	TRBJ1-2	-	TRBV2	CASSERGAGGGYTF	TGTGCCAGCAGTGAACGGGGGGCAGGGGGCGGCTACACCTTC
TRBD2	TRBJ2-3	few	TRBV4-1	CASSQAAGGTDTQYF	TGCGCCAGCAGCCAAGCAGCGGGGGGGACAGATACGCAGTATTTT
TRBD2	TRBJ2-5	-	TRBV5-1	CASSLTSGGAETQYF	TGCGCCAGCAGCTTGACTAGCGGGGGGGCAGAGACCCAGTACTTC
-	TRBJ2-1	-	TRBV18	CASSPPFGGDYNEQFF	TGTGCCAGCTCACCACCCTTCGGGGGCGACTACAATGAGCAGTTCTTC
-	TRBJ1-1	once	TRBV28	CASSLTGLLEAFF	TGTGCCAGCAGTTTAACGGGACTACTTGAAGCTTTCTTT
-	TRBJ2-1	-	TRBV5-1	CASSLGAGALKNEQFF	TGCGCCAGCAGCTTGGGGGCGGGGGCCCTGAAGAATGAGCAGTTCTTC
-	TRBJ1-1	-	TRBV25-1	CASRPALDTEAFF	TGTGCCAGCAGACCAGCCCTAGACACTGAAGCTTTCTTT
-	TRBJ2-2	-	TRBV5-4	CASSLSAGPSTGELFF	TGTGCCAGCAGCCTCTCCGCAGGGCCTTCCACCGGGGAGCTGTTTTTT
-	TRBJ2-5	once	TRBV28	CASSSTEGRQETQYF	TGTGCCAGCAGTTCTACAGAGGGTAGACAAGAGACCCAGTACTTC
-	TRBJ1-1	-	TRBV18	CASSPPAGVNTEAFF	TGTGCCAGCTCACCACCGGCAGGAGTGAACACTGAAGCTTTCTTT
TRBD1	TRBJ2-2	-	TRBV7-8	CASSRDRVVSGELFF	TGTGCCAGCAGCAGGGACAGGGTAGTATCCGGGGAGCTGTTTTTT
-	TRBJ2-5	-	TRBV11-2	CASSSNLATETQYF	TGTGCCAGCAGCTCAAATCTAGCGACGGAGACCCAGTACTTC
-	TRBJ1-3	once	TRBV11-3	CASSIQSSGSGNTIYF	TGTGCCAGCAGCATCCAGAGCTCAGGATCTGGAAACACCATATATTTT
-	TRBJ2-5	-	TRBV2	CASCLEETQHF	TGTGCCAGCTGCCTGGAGGAGACCCAGCACTTC
-	TRBJ1-2	-	TRBV6-5	CASRTDRDYGYTF	TGTGCCAGCAGAACCGACAGAGACTATGGCTACACCTTC
TRBD1	TRBJ2-4	-	TRBV28	CASGSGQENIQYF	TGTGCCAGCGGCTCAGGACAGGAGAACATTCAGTACTTC